Given below is one TCR beta chain in context. The specificity of this receptor is unknown. No qualities accompany the bases; no much larger clone lies one base away. Trimmed from V: 3 bases; trimmed from J: 4 bases; junction bases lacking a gene match: 5. From a lookup of the germline V gene, CDR1 and CDR2 are SGHRS and YFSETQ. Including the terminal cysteine and phenylalanine, the CDR3 comprises 16 residues. Only the CDR3 portion is preserved as DNA: 48 bases, with reading frame beginning at the first base. This record belongs to a study of control samples from healthy donors and cancer patients (TCRdb year 2020). The library was built by means of the immunoSEQ multiplex PCR assay. In its TCRdb copy, this immuneACCESS table keeps in-frame sequences only and misses some clones. Where compared with another copy, unresolved V genes explain less than half of these, and the others have no known cause. Present in this sample are around 170,000 clones, about 91% of which were seen just once. Together, the top ten hold roughly 5% of the sample.

The V and J segments used are TRBV5-1 and TRBJ2-3; TRBD2 matches 13 bases in the middle. The sequencing input was blood. The sequence was obtained from a young woman in good health. The CDR3 protein sequence reads: CASSSGLAGVADTQYF. The nucleotide sequence is given as TGCGCCAGCAGCTCAGGACTAGCGGGAGTGGCAGATACGCAGTATTTT.